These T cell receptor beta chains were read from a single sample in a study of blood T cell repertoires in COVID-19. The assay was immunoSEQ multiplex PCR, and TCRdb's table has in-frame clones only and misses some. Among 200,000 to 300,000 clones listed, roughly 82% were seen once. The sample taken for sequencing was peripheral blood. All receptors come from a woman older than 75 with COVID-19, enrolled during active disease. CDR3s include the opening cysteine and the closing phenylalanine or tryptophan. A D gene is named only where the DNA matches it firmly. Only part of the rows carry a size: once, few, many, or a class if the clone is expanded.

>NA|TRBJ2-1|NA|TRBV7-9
TGTGCCAGCAGCATTACAGGTGCTGAGCAGTTCTTC
CASSITGAEQFF
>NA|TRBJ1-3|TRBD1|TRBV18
TGTGCCAGCTCACCAGGACAGGATAGCACTGGAAACACCATATATTTT
CASSPGQDSTGNTIYF
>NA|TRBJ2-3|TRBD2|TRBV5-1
TGCGCCAGCAGCTTAGCGGGGGTTCCCACAGATACGCAGTATTTT
CASSLAGVPTDTQYF
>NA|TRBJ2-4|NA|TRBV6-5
TGTGCCAGCAGGGGAGGAGGCATTCAGTACTTC
CASRGGGIQYF
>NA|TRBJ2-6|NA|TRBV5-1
TGCGCCAGCAGCTCGACGGGCTCTGGGGCCAACGTCCTGACTTTC
CASSSTGSGANVLTF
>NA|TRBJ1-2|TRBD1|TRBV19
TGTGCCAGTATTGGACAGGGCTTCTATGGCTACACCTTC
CASIGQGFYGYTF
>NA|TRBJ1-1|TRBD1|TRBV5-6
TGTGCCAGCAGCTTGAACAGGGGAAAGACTGAAGCTTTCTTT
CASSLNRGKTEAFF
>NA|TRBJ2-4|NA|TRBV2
TGTGCCAGCAGTGAAGAGGCAGGGACCAAAAACATTCAGTACTTC
CASSEEAGTKNIQYF
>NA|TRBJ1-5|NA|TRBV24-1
TGTGCCACCAGCTCCGGGGATAATCAGCCCCAGCATTTT
CATSSGDNQPQHF
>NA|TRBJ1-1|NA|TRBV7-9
TGTGCCAGCAGACGGCGGACAGCGAACACTGAAGCTTTCTTT
CASRRRTANTEAFF
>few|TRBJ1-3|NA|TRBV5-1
TGCGCCAGCAGTATCGGGGTTGAGGTGGGAAACACCATATATTTT
CASSIGVEVGNTIYF
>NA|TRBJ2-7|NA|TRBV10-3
TGTGCCATCAGTGAGTATGCAGGGGTAATGAACGAGCAGTACTTC
CAISEYAGVMNEQYF
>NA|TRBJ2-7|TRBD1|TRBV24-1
TGTGCCACCAGTAGCAGGGGGAATTACGAGCAGTACTTC
CATSSRGNYEQYF
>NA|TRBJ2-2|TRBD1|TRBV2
TGTGCCACCACGGACAGGGGTGACACCGGGGAGCTGTTTTTT
CATTDRGDTGELFF
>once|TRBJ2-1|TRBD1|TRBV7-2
TGTGCCAGCAGCGGCCGGGGACAGGGGGCGGGGGAGCAGTTCTTC
CASSGRGQGAGEQFF
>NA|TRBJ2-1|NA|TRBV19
TGTGCCAGTAGGACACGGAATGAGCAGTTCTTC
CASRTRNEQFF
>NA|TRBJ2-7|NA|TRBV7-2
TGTGCCAGCAGCTTGGGCCTGGAGCAGTACTTC
CASSLGLEQYF
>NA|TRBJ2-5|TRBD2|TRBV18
TGTGCCAGCTCACGCCAGCGGGGGGGCCAGGAGACCCAGTACTTC
CASSRQRGGQETQYF
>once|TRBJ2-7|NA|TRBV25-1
TGTGCCAGCAGTTGGAGCGGGTACGAGCAGTACTTC
CASSWSGYEQYF
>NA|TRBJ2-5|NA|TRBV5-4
TGTGCCAGTCGGGGAACCATGCATCAAGAGACCCAGTACTTC
CASRGTMHQETQYF
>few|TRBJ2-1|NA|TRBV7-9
TGTGCCAGCAGCTCCAGCGGCAATGAGCAGTTCTTC
CASSSSGNEQFF
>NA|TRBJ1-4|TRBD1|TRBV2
TGTGCCAGCAGTAAAACAGGGGGCTCAGCTAATGAAAAACTGTTTTTT
CASSKTGGSANEKLFF
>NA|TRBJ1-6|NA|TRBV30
TGTGCCTGGAGTGTCCTCGGACAGCTCAACAATATTAATTCACCCCTCCACTTT
CAWSVLGQLNNINSPLHF
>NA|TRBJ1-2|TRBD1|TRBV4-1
TGCGCCAGCAGCCAAGTGGGGTCCCCAGGGGGTTTAAAAAGTGGCTACACCTTC
CASSQVGSPGGLKSGYTF
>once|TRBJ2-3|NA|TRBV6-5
TGTGCCAGCAGTTCGGCTAGTACGCAGTATTTT
CASSSASTQYF
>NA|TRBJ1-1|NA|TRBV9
TGTGCCAGCAGCGTTGGCCGAACTACATCGGGTGAAGCTTTCTTT
CASSVGRTTSGEAFF
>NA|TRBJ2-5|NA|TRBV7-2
TGTGCCAGCAACCAGGGGAGGGGGACCCAGTACTTC
CASNQGRGTQYF
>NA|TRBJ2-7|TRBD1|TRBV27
TGTGCCAGCAGTTCTCCGGGACAGGGTAGGGAGCAGTACTTC
CASSSPGQGREQYF
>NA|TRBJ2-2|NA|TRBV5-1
TGCGCCAGCAGCTTGATGGGCAAGGGAGGAGAGGCCACCGGGGAGCTGTTTTTT
CASSLMGKGGEATGELFF
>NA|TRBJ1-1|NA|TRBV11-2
TGTGCCAGCAGCTTAGACTACTTGAACACTGAAGCTTTCTTT
CASSLDYLNTEAFF
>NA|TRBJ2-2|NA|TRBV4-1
TGCGCCAGCAGCCAAGAAGGGAGTACCGGGGAGCTGTTTTTT
CASSQEGSTGELFF
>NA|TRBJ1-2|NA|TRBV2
TGTGCCAGCAGTGGTTACAGGGAAGATGACGGCTACACCTTC
CASSGYREDDGYTF
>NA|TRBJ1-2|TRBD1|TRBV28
TGTGCCAGCAGTACAGGGGACTATGGCTACACCTTC
CASSTGDYGYTF
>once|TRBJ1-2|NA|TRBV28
TGTGCCAGCAGTTTTATCTATGGCTACACCTTC
CASSFIYGYTF
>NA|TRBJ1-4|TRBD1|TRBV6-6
TGTGCCAGCAGGGTAGGGGGACAGGGAGCCGAAAAACTGTTTTTT
CASRVGGQGAEKLFF
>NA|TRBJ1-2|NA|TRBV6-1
TGTGCCAGCAGTGAAGCGGGGAGAGGTAGCGGCTACACCTTC
CASSEAGRGSGYTF
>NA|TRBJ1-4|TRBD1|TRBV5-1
TGCGCCAGCAGCTTGGGGTCGTGGCAGGGGGACCTTCAGAATGAAAAACTGTTTTTT
CASSLGSWQGDLQNEKLFF
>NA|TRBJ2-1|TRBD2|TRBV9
TGTGCCAGCAGCCGAGAGGTAGCGGGGATTAACAATGAGCAGTTCTTC
CASSREVAGINNEQFF
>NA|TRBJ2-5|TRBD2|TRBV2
TGTGCCAGCAGGGGGACTAGACAAGAGACCCAGTACTTC
CASRGTRQETQYF
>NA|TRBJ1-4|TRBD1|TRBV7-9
TGTGCCAGCAGCTTCGGACAGGGTAATAATGAAAAACTGTTTTTT
CASSFGQGNNEKLFF
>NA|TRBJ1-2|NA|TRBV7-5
TGTGCCATAAGAACGCGACAGGGGGGAAGGGGCTACACCTTC
CAIRTRQGGRGYTF
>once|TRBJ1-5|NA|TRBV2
TGTGCCAGCAGTCCCCGGAATCAGCCCCAGCATTTT
CASSPRNQPQHF
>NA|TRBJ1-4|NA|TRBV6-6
TGTGCCAGCAGTCCCCCTGGGGGGGCAAAGGAAAAACTGTTTTTT
CASSPPGGAKEKLFF
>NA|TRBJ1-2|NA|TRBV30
TGTGCCTGGAGCAGGGATCGCCCATATGGCTACACCTTC
CAWSRDRPYGYTF
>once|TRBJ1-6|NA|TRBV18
TGTGCCAGCTCACCGGGTACAGGGTACCCCTATAATTCACCCCTCCACTTT
CASSPGTGYPYNSPLHF
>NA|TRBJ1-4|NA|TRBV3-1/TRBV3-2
TGTGCCAGCAGCCAAGGAAGTGGGGCTGAAAAACTGTTTTTT
CASSQGSGAEKLFF
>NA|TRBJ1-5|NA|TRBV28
TGTGCCAGCACCCGGGGGGGGATCGGTCAGCCCCAGCATTTT
CASTRGGIGQPQHF
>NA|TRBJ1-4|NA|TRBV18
TGTGCCAGCTCACCCTATGTTTCTGCAACTAATGAAAAACTGTTTTTT
CASSPYVSATNEKLFF
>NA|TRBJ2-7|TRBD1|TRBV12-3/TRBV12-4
TGTGCCAGCAAGACAGGGGCTGGGGAGCAGTACTTC
CASKTGAGEQYF
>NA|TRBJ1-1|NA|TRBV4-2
TGTGCCAGCAGCCAAGAGGAGGGACGGGGGAAAGCTTTCTTT
CASSQEEGRGKAFF